This T cell receptor beta chain was identified in a study of T-cell reconstitution after alpha-beta-depleted transplantation in children. Unique molecular identifiers were used to barcode this TCRbeta library. TCRdb independently ran MiXCR on the PCR reads; one entry per CDR3 protein. The sample yields about 400,000 distinct CDR3 sequences, around 20% seen once. In germline, CDR1 is MNHEY, CDR2 SVGAGI. V gave up 0 bases and J gave up 1 base; unmatched junction bases: 4. The CDR3 loop spans 16 amino acids. The TCR comes from a human donor who donated a stem cell graft to a child with acute myeloid leukemia. The source was PBMCs from the stem cell graft donor, collected from the stem cell graft. The rearrangement links TRBV6-5 to TRBJ2-3; 7 nucleotides agree with TRBD1. CDR3 coding DNA: TGTGCCAGCAGTTACTCTATCGGGACAGGCACAGATACGCAGTATTTT. Its protein is CASSYSIGTGTDTQYF.